These 22 T cell receptor beta chains were all obtained from the same sample, sequenced in a study of blood T cells in healthy people across ages. Next came a second PCR, run for about 6 to 12 cycles, which used a sample-barcoded 5' primer along with a J-beta primer mix. TCRdb re-derived calls from the 5' RACE reads in MiXCR, one entry per CDR3 protein. The top ten hold roughly 20% of the sample, which has hundreds of thousands of distinct CDR3 sequences, about 62% seen once. Sequencing input: blood. Receptors originate from a man younger than 40 in good health.

The chain recombines TRBV5-1 with TRBJ2-7; possibly TRBD2 for D (5 bases). The length of the CDR3 is 14 residues. The germline V and J ends were trimmed by 5 bases and 2 bases, with 14 bases remaining between them. Germline V lookup: CDR1 SGHRS, CDR2 YFSETQ. Written as DNA, the CDR3 is TGCGCCAGCAGTAGGAGTAGCGCGACCTACGAGCAGTACTTC. Translation gives CASSRSSATYEQYF.

This clonotype was seen a handful of times. The genes are TRBV7-9 and TRBJ2-5, with D uncertain. The CDR3 is 15 residues long. Trimming removed 2 bases at V and 3 bases at J, with 13 bases between. Germline CDR1 is SEHNR and CDR2 is FQNEAQ (reference sequence). The CDR3, as DNA: TGTGCCAGCAGCTTAATACAACAGACCAAAGAGACCCAGTACTTC. Its protein product is CASSLIQQTKETQYF.

The V and J genes are TRBV3-1 and TRBJ2-4; D tentatively reads TRBD1 or TRBD2 (5 bases each). V was shortened by 4 bases and J by 5 bases, with 12 bases between the two germline ends. The CDR3 consists of 14 residues. Germline CDR1 LGHDT, CDR2 YNNKEL (reference sequence). In DNA form, the CDR3 reads TGTGCCAGCAGCCTACCGGGGCGGGAAAACATTCAGTACTTC. Translated: CASSLPGRENIQYF.

V usage is TRBV20-1 and J usage is TRBJ2-3, with D perhaps matching TRBD2 (6 bases). The V gene's germline CDR1 is DFQATT and CDR2 SNEGSKA (reference sequence). V lost 6 bases to trimming and J lost 3 bases, with 13 bases between them. This CDR3 is 13 amino acids long. The CDR3 DNA is TGCAGTGCCTTTCGAGGAGGGACAGATACGCAGTATTTT. The encoded protein is CSAFRGGTDTQYF.

The rearrangement joins TRBV7-2 to TRBJ2-1; 8 bases agree with TRBD2. Germline CDR1 and CDR2: SGHTA and FQGNSA. J gave up 7 bases and V 1 base, and 9 bases lay outside the gene matches. CDR3 length equals 16 residues. CDR3 region: CASSLVPGGGRNEQFF. The DNA of the CDR3 is TGTGCCAGCAGCTTAGTGCCGGGAGGGGGTAGGAATGAGCAGTTCTTC.

V is TRBV28 and J is TRBJ1-2, with a possible D match to TRBD1 (6 bases). CDR3 length: 13 residues. From germline, CDR1 is MDHEN and CDR2 SYDVKM. V lost 8 bases and J 5 bases, leaving 15 bases between the germline ends. In nucleotides, the CDR3 is TGTGCCAGCGGGGGGGCGATGGCTTATGGCTACACCTTC. Its protein is CASGGAMAYGYTF.

CDR3 sequence reads: CASRRSFDNEQFF. The CDR3 DNA follows: TGTGCCAGCAGGCGTAGTTTTGACAATGAGCAGTTCTTC. V and J are TRBV2 and TRBJ2-1, with D hard to call. CDR3 size: 13 residues. Germline CDR1 reads SNHLY; CDR2 reads FYNNEI. V lost 6 bases to trimming and J lost 5 bases, with 11 bases between them.

The gene calls are TRBV20-1 and TRBJ2-7; D may correspond to TRBD1 or TRBD2 (7 bases each). Germline CDR1 DFQATT, CDR2 SNEGSKA (reference sequence). This CDR3 spans 20 amino acids. The V end was cut by 0 bases, the J end by 7 bases, with 34 bases between. The CDR3 DNA reads TGCAGTGCTAGAGATACGAAAACCGGCAGGGAGGGCGGAGGGGGCAATGAGCAGTACTTC. Translated, it gives CSARDTKTGREGGGGNEQYF.

The chain carries TRBV28 and TRBJ2-1, with TRBD2 matching 9 bases. V shed 5 bases, J shed 5 bases, and the junction held 13 bases outside the gene matches. CDR1 and CDR2 (germline): MDHEN, SYDVKM. The length of the CDR3 is 17 residues. CDR3 bases: TGTGCCAGCAGTCCCTCCCATCTAGCGGGAACTGACAATGAGCAGTTCTTC. Its translation is CASSPSHLAGTDNEQFF.

J is TRBJ2-2 and V is TRBV7-3; unclear D gene. The CDR3 consists of 15 residues. The germline V and J ends were trimmed by 1 base and 2 bases, with 8 bases remaining between them. Germline CDR1 is SGHTA and CDR2 is FQGTGA. CDR3 DNA: TGTGCCAGCAGCTTAATTATAGGCAACACCGGGGAGCTGTTTTTT. It specifies CASSLIIGNTGELFF. Drawing the rest from reference TRBV7-3 and TRBJ2-2, the complete variable domain is GAGVSQTPSNKVTEKGKYVELRCDPISGHTALYWYRQSLGQGPEFLIYFQGTGAADDSGLPNDRFFAVRPEGSVSTLKIQRTERGDSAVYLCASSLIIGNTGELFFGEGSRLTVL.

The rearrangement joins TRBV30 to TRBJ1-5; 8 positions agree with TRBD1. This CDR3 has 14 residues. The germline V gene has CDR1 GTSNPN and CDR2 SVGIG (reference sequence). Trimming took 5 bases from V and 4 from J; bases not matched to a gene: 7. CDR3 sequence (DNA): TGTGCCTGGCAAAGGACAGGGACAAATCAGCCCCAGCATTTT. The encoded protein is CAWQRTGTNQPQHF.

The J gene is TRBJ2-7, the V gene TRBV20-1; TRBD2 matches at 7 bases. This CDR3 comprises 15 residues. Germline trimming cut 3 bases from V and 0 bases from J; bases unmatched to any gene: 8. Per the germline V gene, CDR1 is DFQATT and CDR2 is SNEGSKA (reference sequence). CDR3 region: CSASANTGGSYEQYF. Written as DNA, the CDR3 is TGCAGTGCTAGTGCTAATACGGGGGGCTCCTACGAGCAGTACTTC.

The chain combines TRBV10-1 with TRBJ2-4, with TRBD2 matching over 11 bases. The CDR3 extends over 20 amino acids. With 7 bases clipped from V and 0 bases from J, the junction kept 17 bases outside the gene matches. The germline V gene encodes CDR1 WNHNN and CDR2 SYGVQD (reference sequence). The DNA of the CDR3 is TGCGCCAGCAAGAGTAAATCGACTAGCGGGGAACCTCTAGCCAAAAACATTCAGTACTTC. Translating it yields CASKSKSTSGEPLAKNIQYF.

The V call is TRBV12-5, the J call TRBJ2-3; TRBD1 is a possible D gene (6 bases). V gave up 0 bases and J gave up 4 bases, with 17 bases separating them. The length of the CDR3 is 17 residues. Per the germline V gene, CDR1 is LGHNT and CDR2 is FRNRAP. This CDR3 is CASGLVQGLRVPDTQYF. CDR3 nucleotide sequence: TGTGCTAGTGGTTTGGTACAGGGCTTAAGGGTGCCAGATACGCAGTATTTT.

There are a few counts of this clonotype. At one end, the junction sequence differs from germline, possibly due to a read error. The chain combines TRBV3-1 with TRBJ1-2, with 8 bases matching TRBD1. The CDR3 has 14 residues. CDR1 and CDR2 from the germline V gene are LGHDT and YNNKEL (reference sequence). The CDR3 here is CASTQDRGSYGYTF. For the CDR3, the DNA is TGTGCCAGCACCCAAGACAGGGGCAGCTATGGCTACACCTTC.

In DNA form, the CDR3 reads TGCGCCAGCAGCTTGGATGCGGGGAAAGAGACCCAGTACTTC. The encoded protein is CASSLDAGKETQYF. V usage is TRBV5-1 and J usage is TRBJ2-5, with D tentatively TRBD2 (6 bases). The CDR3 is 14 amino acids. V lost 0 bases and J 3 bases, leaving 9 bases between the germline ends. Germline CDR1 reads SGHRS; CDR2 reads YFSETQ.

In its sample, this clonotype was seen a few times. The J gene is TRBJ2-7, the V gene TRBV29-1, with D unclear. Germline V gene sequence: CDR1 SQVTM, CDR2 ANQGSEA. The ends were cut back, 4 bases at V and 3 bases at J, with 7 bases in the middle. This CDR3 spans 11 amino acids. The chain's CDR3 is CSVGYDYEQYF. The DNA for the CDR3 is TGCAGCGTTGGGTATGACTACGAGCAGTACTTC.

Only a few counts were recorded for this clonotype. The J gene is TRBJ2-1, the V gene TRBV5-1; D perhaps matches TRBD2 (6 bases). This CDR3 spans 15 amino acids. V lost 2 bases and J lost 0, with 9 bases in between. Germline V gene lookup returns CDR1 SGHRS and CDR2 YFSETQ. The chain's CDR3 is CASSFSGYSYNEQFF. CDR3 nucleotides: TGCGCCAGCAGCTTTAGCGGATACTCCTACAATGAGCAGTTCTTC.

This clonotype was seen only a few times. V gene TRBV6-6 combines with J gene TRBJ1-5, with D tentatively TRBD1 (6 bases). This CDR3 spans 15 amino acids. V lost 8 bases and J lost 5, with 19 bases in between. Germline loops: CDR1 MNHNY, CDR2 SVGAGI (reference sequence). The chain's CDR3 is CASHIRGDWDQPQHF. CDR3 bases: TGTGCCAGCCATATTAGGGGGGATTGGGATCAGCCCCAGCATTTT.

This clonotype was detected a few times. The rearrangement uses TRBV20-1 and TRBJ2-1; D is undetermined. The CDR3 is made up of 12 amino acids. Germline lookup yields CDR1 DFQATT and CDR2 SNEGSKA (reference sequence). V was trimmed by 6 bases and J by 4 bases, leaving 10 bases between them. CDR3 sequence reads: CSAPPDYNEQFF. DNA of the CDR3: TGCAGTGCCCCACCAGATTACAATGAGCAGTTCTTC.

The chain couples TRBV20-1 to TRBJ2-5, with no clear D. V lost 0 bases to trimming and J lost 2 bases, with 13 bases between them. Looked up from germline, CDR1 is DFQATT and CDR2 is SNEGSKA (reference sequence). The CDR3 consists of 15 residues. CDR3 in amino acids: CSARDPEALQETQYF. The DNA for the CDR3 is TGCAGTGCTAGAGATCCAGAAGCCCTTCAAGAGACCCAGTACTTC.

V usage is TRBV7-9 and J usage is TRBJ1-1; D possibly corresponds to TRBD1 (5 bases). The CDR3 is 13 amino acids. The germline CDR1 and CDR2 sequences are SEHNR and FQNEAQ (reference sequence). Trimming removed 5 bases at V and 8 bases at J, with 15 bases between. CDR3 sequence: CASSLKLRTEAFF. CDR3 nucleotides: TGTGCCAGCAGCCTTAAGCTAAGGACAGAAGCTTTCTTT.